Listed below are T cell receptor beta chains from one sample, sequenced in a study of shared clonotypes between healthy human individuals. Clones were sequenced by immunoSEQ multiplex PCR, and TCRdb holds only the in-frame ones, with some missing. The profile shows about 2 million clones, 85% to 95% of them singletons. The sequenced material came from naive CD8+ T cells sorted from blood. These receptors were collected from a man younger than 35 in good health. Each CDR3 is given with its conserved first and last residue. D genes are given only for firm matches. A row's size may be missing; if present it is once, few, many or a size class.

abundance	d_gene	v_gene	j_gene	CDR3nt	CDR3aa
-	TRBD1	TRBV13	TRBJ2-5	TGTGCCAGCAGCTTCAAGGGTGGGACAGGGAGCCAAGAGACCCAGTACTTC	CASSFKGGTGSQETQYF
once	-	TRBV30	TRBJ2-5	TGTGCCTGGAGTGTAGGGGGGGGACCCCAAGAGACCCAGTACTTC	CAWSVGGGPQETQYF
-	TRBD1	TRBV5-1	TRBJ1-2	TGCGCCAGCAGCTTGGATGGACAGGGGGAAGGCTACACCTTC	CASSLDGQGEGYTF
-	-	TRBV6-5	TRBJ2-2	TGTGCCAGCAGTTACTCTTCAGGGGCCGGGGAGCTGTTTTTT	CASSYSSGAGELFF
-	-	TRBV2	TRBJ2-7	TGTGCCAGCAGTGAAGGGAGGATGGAGCAGTACTTC	CASSEGRMEQYF
once	-	TRBV4-3	TRBJ2-7	TGCGCCAGCAGCCAAGATCAGGGACTTACCGTCTACGAGCAGTACTTC	CASSQDQGLTVYEQYF
-	-	TRBV30	TRBJ1-1	TGTGCCTGGAGTGTAGGAATGGGGGGGAACACTGAAGCTTTCTTT	CAWSVGMGGNTEAFF
-	TRBD1	TRBV28	TRBJ1-2	TGTGCCAGCAGTTCCGGGACAGGGGGCCTCGGCTACACCTTC	CASSSGTGGLGYTF
-	-	TRBV19	TRBJ1-1	TGTGCCAGTAGTTCTACGATCGGATTTGAAGCTTTCTTT	CASSSTIGFEAFF
-	TRBD1	TRBV6-6	TRBJ1-2	TGTGCCAGCAGACTAGGACAGGGTGACGGCTACACCTTC	CASRLGQGDGYTF
-	TRBD2	TRBV4-1	TRBJ2-7	TGCGCCAGCAGCCAAGATTCCCCCCTAGCGGGGGCATACGAGCAGTACTTC	CASSQDSPLAGAYEQYF
-	-	TRBV6-5	TRBJ2-1	TGTGCCAGCAGATCCGACTTGGGCTCCTACAATGAGCAGTTCTTC	CASRSDLGSYNEQFF
-	TRBD2	TRBV15	TRBJ2-7	TGTGCCACCAGCAGCCTTAGCGGGGGGTACGAGCAGTACTTC	CATSSLSGGYEQYF
-	-	TRBV29-1	TRBJ2-1	TGCAGCGTAGCGGGTCTGGTACAGGGATCTTTCCATGAGCAGTTCTTC	CSVAGLVQGSFHEQFF
-	TRBD1	TRBV5-4	TRBJ2-7	TGTGCCAGCAGCACCCACAGGGGCGGGGAGCAGTACTTC	CASSTHRGGEQYF
-	TRBD2	TRBV19	TRBJ2-7	TGTGCCAGTAGTGGAGTCTGGCAGCGGGATAAGGGCGAGCAGTACTTC	CASSGVWQRDKGEQYF
-	-	TRBV27	TRBJ1-1	TGTGCCAGCAGTTTATCTTGGAACACTGAAGCTTTCTTT	CASSLSWNTEAFF
once	-	TRBV2	TRBJ1-1	TGTGCCAGCAGTGATCTCCAGGGGACTGAAGCTTTCTTT	CASSDLQGTEAFF
-	TRBD1	TRBV19	TRBJ1-1	TGTGCCAGTAGACCGGACAGGGACACTGAAGCTTTCTTT	CASRPDRDTEAFF
-	TRBD2	TRBV27	TRBJ2-7	TGTGCCAGCAGTTTCCTCCCTTTAGCGGGCGACTACGAGCAGTACTTC	CASSFLPLAGDYEQYF
-	TRBD1	TRBV5-6	TRBJ2-5	TGTGCCAGCAGCACGGCCGTGACAGGGGACCAAGAGACCCAGTACTTC	CASSTAVTGDQETQYF
-	-	TRBV11-2	TRBJ2-7	TGTGCCAGCAGCACGACAGCCTACGAGCAGTACTTC	CASSTTAYEQYF
once	-	TRBV4-2	TRBJ2-3	TGTGCCTGCAGCCAAGTCGGGTACGGCACAGATACGCAGTATTTT	CACSQVGYGTDTQYF
-	-	TRBV30	TRBJ2-1	TGTGCCTGGAGTGTCCCCGGGCAGCGCAATGAGCAGTTCTTC	CAWSVPGQRNEQFF
-	-	TRBV6-5	TRBJ1-2	TGTGCCAGCAGTTACTCAGAAGGGTCCTATGGCTACACCTTC	CASSYSEGSYGYTF
-	-	TRBV30	TRBJ2-3	TGTGCCGGCGCCCCAGGGGAAGATACGCAGTATTTT	CAGAPGEDTQYF
-	-	TRBV18	TRBJ2-7	TGTGCCAGCTCACCTACTACAGGGCCTGGGTACTACGAGCAGTACTTC	CASSPTTGPGYYEQYF